This T cell receptor (beta chain) derives from a study of T cell responses to AZD1222 COVID-19 vaccine. Study outcomes and limitations: The reported proportion of spike-specific TCRs targeting unmutated variant regions was nearly half. Two AZD1222 administrations were followed by greater Spike-specific TCR breadth and depth.

Libraries were prepared by immunoSEQ multiplex PCR; TCRdb keeps only in-frame clonotypes and omits some of them. The data show approximately 200,000 clones, just over 85% seen once. To note about this clone: Its antigen is currently unknown.

Trimming cost V 1 base and J 1 base; bases outside gene matches: 5. The CDR3 runs 15 residues. Germline V gives CDR1 SQVTM, CDR2 ANQGSEA. The sequence came from an adult in good health. The chain links TRBV29-1 to TRBJ2-3; the match to TRBD1 covers 7 bases. This specimen consisted of peripheral blood, obtained on day 0 of AZD1222 vaccination. CDR3 coding DNA: TGCAGCGTTGAAGGGGGACAGTTCGGCACAGATACGCAGTATTTT. Protein: CSVEGGQFGTDTQYF.